This TCR beta chain was obtained from a study of beta chain features in type 1 diabetes. Reverse transcribing all isolated RNA meant expressed TCRB transcripts were sequenced. Naive, central memory and regulatory T cell samples produced a mean of approximately 3.5 million reads. Some clones are missing from TCRdb's copy, which holds only in-frame ones; the method was immunoSEQ multiplex PCR. Of some 410,000 clones in the sample, 10% to 12% are singletons; the top ten hold about 0.045%. A word on this clone: Its antigen is currently unknown.

Broader study findings: Type 1 diabetes patients had moderately but significantly shorter TCRB CDR3s in all four CD4+ subsets. Sequencing from cDNA could over-represent high-TCR-expressing cells. In type 1 diabetes patients, VDJ junctions had fewer insertions; deletions at these junctions were more frequent.

With 4 bases removed from V and 8 bases from J, the gap between germline ends came to 13 bases. The CDR3 sequence is 14 residues long. CDR1 is SGDLS, CDR2 YYNGEE, per germline. Sequenced sample: naive CD4+ T cells from blood. This TCR was recovered from a woman younger than 35 in good health. The rearrangement links TRBV9 to TRBJ1-6; TRBD1 might be the D (5 bases). The CDR3, as DNA: TGTGCCAGCAGCCCCCTTGACAGCGATTCACCCCTCCACTTT. This encodes CASSPLDSDSPLHF.